Listed below are T cell receptor beta chains from one sample, sequenced in a study of T cell responses to AZD1222 COVID-19 vaccine. The protocol was immunoSEQ multiplex PCR, while the TCRdb copy is restricted to in-frame clones and leaves out a portion. The data hold some 83,000 clones, with 75% to 90% observed a single time. The input for sequencing was peripheral blood, taken on day 0 of AZD1222 vaccination. These receptors were collected from an adult in good health. Each CDR3 is given with its conserved first and last residue. The D gene is left open where the match is weak. For some rows the clone size is stated as once, few or many, or as a class when expanded; others skip it.

d_call: .
clone_size: .
j_call: TRBJ1-1
v_call: TRBV19
cdr3_nt: TGTGCCAGTAGTGGGGACAACGTGAACACTGAAGCTTTCTTT
cdr3_aa: CASSGDNVNTEAFF

d_call: TRBD1
clone_size: .
j_call: TRBJ1-2
v_call: TRBV6-5
cdr3_nt: TGTGCCAGCAGTTTGCAATACGGACAGGTCTATGGCTACACCTTC
cdr3_aa: CASSLQYGQVYGYTF

d_call: TRBD2
clone_size: .
j_call: TRBJ2-3
v_call: TRBV19
cdr3_nt: TGTGCCAGTAGGGGAGGGGGCACAGATACGCAGTATTTT
cdr3_aa: CASRGGGTDTQYF

d_call: .
clone_size: once
j_call: TRBJ1-3
v_call: TRBV21-1
cdr3_nt: TGTGCCAGCAGCACTTGGGACGTCCTCTCTGGAAACACCATATATTTT
cdr3_aa: CASSTWDVLSGNTIYF

d_call: TRBD1
clone_size: once
j_call: TRBJ2-2
v_call: TRBV13
cdr3_nt: TGTGCCAGCAGCCTGGACAGGGGGCTTTCGAACACCGGGGAGCTGTTTTTT
cdr3_aa: CASSLDRGLSNTGELFF

d_call: .
clone_size: .
j_call: TRBJ1-1
v_call: TRBV5-1
cdr3_nt: TGCGCCAGCAGCTTGGTCCAGGGGAACACTGAAGCTTTCTTT
cdr3_aa: CASSLVQGNTEAFF

d_call: .
clone_size: .
j_call: TRBJ2-2
v_call: TRBV7-8
cdr3_nt: TGTGCCAGCAGCTTGGGACCGGGGTCTGCCGGGGAGCTGTTTTTT
cdr3_aa: CASSLGPGSAGELFF

d_call: .
clone_size: .
j_call: TRBJ1-1
v_call: TRBV9
cdr3_nt: TGTGCCAGCAGCGTGAGGATGAACACTGAAGCTTTCTTT
cdr3_aa: CASSVRMNTEAFF

d_call: TRBD1
clone_size: .
j_call: TRBJ1-2
v_call: TRBV19
cdr3_nt: TGTGCCAGTAGTAACTCGGGACAGCACTATGGCTACACCTTC
cdr3_aa: CASSNSGQHYGYTF

d_call: .
clone_size: .
j_call: TRBJ1-2
v_call: TRBV5-8
cdr3_nt: TGTGCCAGCAGCTTCCGTTTCGCTGGGGGCGGTGGCTACACCTTC
cdr3_aa: CASSFRFAGGGGYTF

d_call: TRBD2
clone_size: .
j_call: TRBJ2-1
v_call: TRBV4-2
cdr3_nt: TGTGCCAGCAGCCAAGAGTTAGCGGGGTTGTACAATGAGCAGTTCTTC
cdr3_aa: CASSQELAGLYNEQFF

d_call: TRBD1
clone_size: once
j_call: TRBJ2-1
v_call: TRBV5-1
cdr3_nt: TGCGCCAGCAGCTTGCTCCAGGGGGCAGCCTACAATGAGCAGTTCTTC
cdr3_aa: CASSLLQGAAYNEQFF

d_call: .
clone_size: .
j_call: TRBJ2-1
v_call: TRBV19
cdr3_nt: TGTGCCAGTAGGTCCGGATACAATGAGCAGTTCTTC
cdr3_aa: CASRSGYNEQFF

d_call: .
clone_size: .
j_call: TRBJ1-4
v_call: TRBV3-1/TRBV3-2
cdr3_nt: TGTGCCAGCAGCCAGAAGGCAGGGAGGAGGACTAATGAAAAACTGTTTTTT
cdr3_aa: CASSQKAGRRTNEKLFF

d_call: .
clone_size: .
j_call: TRBJ2-1
v_call: TRBV19
cdr3_nt: TGTGCCAGTAGTAGGGAAGGGAGTCCGTTCTTC
cdr3_aa: CASSREGSPFF

d_call: .
clone_size: .
j_call: TRBJ2-5
v_call: TRBV7-9
cdr3_nt: TGTGCCAGCAGCTTAGGCTCAGGGGGGGAGACCCAGTACTTC
cdr3_aa: CASSLGSGGETQYF

d_call: .
clone_size: .
j_call: TRBJ1-1
v_call: TRBV19
cdr3_nt: TGTGCCAGTAGTATAGACGAGAGGATGAACACTGAAGCTTTCTTT
cdr3_aa: CASSIDERMNTEAFF

d_call: .
clone_size: .
j_call: TRBJ2-6
v_call: TRBV7-9
cdr3_nt: TGTGCCAGCAGCTCTCCGGGGCCTTCTGGGGCCAACGTCCTGACTTTC
cdr3_aa: CASSSPGPSGANVLTF

d_call: .
clone_size: .
j_call: TRBJ1-5
v_call: TRBV5-1
cdr3_nt: TGCGCCAGCAGCCATGAGGCAGGAGACAATCAGCCCCAGCATTTT
cdr3_aa: CASSHEAGDNQPQHF

d_call: .
clone_size: .
j_call: TRBJ1-2
v_call: TRBV6-1
cdr3_nt: TGTGCCAGCAGTGAAGCGGCGGGCAGGAGGGGCTACACCTTC
cdr3_aa: CASSEAAGRRGYTF

d_call: .
clone_size: .
j_call: TRBJ1-4
v_call: TRBV3-1/TRBV3-2
cdr3_nt: TGTGCCAGCCAGGACGCAGGCAATGAAAAACTGTTTTTT
cdr3_aa: CASQDAGNEKLFF

d_call: .
clone_size: few
j_call: TRBJ1-6
v_call: TRBV5-1
cdr3_nt: TGCGCCAGCGCAACGTCGGGGACGGACTTTAATTCACCCCTCCACTTT
cdr3_aa: CASATSGTDFNSPLHF

d_call: .
clone_size: .
j_call: TRBJ2-7
v_call: TRBV12-3/TRBV12-4
cdr3_nt: TGTGCCAGCCAAGTACGAGGGACCTACGAGCAGTACTTC
cdr3_aa: CASQVRGTYEQYF

d_call: .
clone_size: .
j_call: TRBJ1-2
v_call: TRBV6-4
cdr3_nt: TGTGCCAGCAGTGCCGGGGGGGGGTTTGGCTACACCTTC
cdr3_aa: CASSAGGGFGYTF

d_call: .
clone_size: once
j_call: TRBJ1-1
v_call: TRBV19
cdr3_nt: TGTGCCAGCGCCGACCAGGCGAACACTGAAGCTTTCTTT
cdr3_aa: CASADQANTEAFF

d_call: .
clone_size: .
j_call: TRBJ2-5
v_call: TRBV4-1
cdr3_nt: TGCGCCAGCAGCCAAGTCTCGAACGGGGGCGCGCAAGAGACCCAGTACTTC
cdr3_aa: CASSQVSNGGAQETQYF

d_call: .
clone_size: .
j_call: TRBJ1-2
v_call: TRBV6-1
cdr3_nt: TGTGCCAGCAGTGAAGCCAGGCACGGTGGCTACACCTTC
cdr3_aa: CASSEARHGGYTF

d_call: .
clone_size: .
j_call: TRBJ2-3
v_call: TRBV30
cdr3_nt: TGTGCCTGGAATAGCGACCTAATCCGCACAGATACGCAGTATTTT
cdr3_aa: CAWNSDLIRTDTQYF

d_call: .
clone_size: .
j_call: TRBJ1-1
v_call: TRBV11-2
cdr3_nt: TGTGCCAGCAGCCCCAGGGTCCTCAAGCGGACTGAAGCTTTCTTT
cdr3_aa: CASSPRVLKRTEAFF

d_call: TRBD1
clone_size: .
j_call: TRBJ2-2
v_call: TRBV14
cdr3_nt: TGTGCCAGCAGCCATTATTCAGGGGGTTTTTTCCCCGGGGAGCTGTTTTTT
cdr3_aa: CASSHYSGGFFPGELFF

d_call: .
clone_size: .
j_call: TRBJ2-2
v_call: TRBV4-1
cdr3_nt: TGCGCCAGCAGCCAAGTTGCCAGGGACACCGGGGAGCTGTTTTTT
cdr3_aa: CASSQVARDTGELFF

d_call: TRBD2
clone_size: .
j_call: TRBJ2-3
v_call: TRBV9
cdr3_nt: TGTGCCAGCAGCGTAGGGCGGGGGGTCACAGATACGCAGTATTTT
cdr3_aa: CASSVGRGVTDTQYF

d_call: TRBD2
clone_size: few
j_call: TRBJ2-1
v_call: TRBV19
cdr3_nt: TGTGCCAGTAGTATGCAGACTAGCGGGAACAATGAGCAGTTCTTC
cdr3_aa: CASSMQTSGNNEQFF

d_call: .
clone_size: .
j_call: TRBJ1-1
v_call: TRBV5-6
cdr3_nt: TGTGCCAGCAGCTTGTATTTCAGGGGAGGCACTGAAGCTTTCTTT
cdr3_aa: CASSLYFRGGTEAFF

d_call: .
clone_size: .
j_call: TRBJ1-4
v_call: TRBV13
cdr3_nt: TGTGCCAGCAGCTGGCGATGGGCAACTAATGAAAAACTGTTTTTT
cdr3_aa: CASSWRWATNEKLFF

d_call: .
clone_size: .
j_call: TRBJ1-5
v_call: TRBV27
cdr3_nt: TGTGCCAGCAGTTTAGGAGGGCAGACTAGCAATCAGCCCCAGCATTTT
cdr3_aa: CASSLGGQTSNQPQHF

d_call: .
clone_size: .
j_call: TRBJ1-6
v_call: TRBV13
cdr3_nt: TGTGCCAGCAGCTTGTCCAGGGGATTTATTTCACCCCTCCACTTT
cdr3_aa: CASSLSRGFISPLHF

d_call: .
clone_size: .
j_call: TRBJ2-1
v_call: TRBV5-1
cdr3_nt: TGCGCCAGCAGCTTGTCTGATGAGCAGTTCTTC
cdr3_aa: CASSLSDEQFF

d_call: .
clone_size: .
j_call: TRBJ2-7
v_call: TRBV27
cdr3_nt: TGTGCCAGCAGCTCCGGGACCTCCTACGAGCAGTACTTC
cdr3_aa: CASSSGTSYEQYF

d_call: TRBD1
clone_size: .
j_call: TRBJ2-7
v_call: TRBV12-5
cdr3_nt: TGTGCTAGTGGTCTGACAGGGGGTCCGGAGGTATGTTTC
cdr3_aa: CASGLTGGPEVCF

d_call: .
clone_size: once
j_call: TRBJ1-5
v_call: TRBV4-2
cdr3_nt: TGTGCCAGCAGCCAAGGGGTCGGGCAGACGGGACAGCCCCAGCATTTT
cdr3_aa: CASSQGVGQTGQPQHF

d_call: TRBD1
clone_size: .
j_call: TRBJ1-6
v_call: TRBV6-5
cdr3_nt: TGTGCCAGCAGTTACAGGGGGCGGGATAATTCACCCCTCCACTTT
cdr3_aa: CASSYRGRDNSPLHF

d_call: .
clone_size: .
j_call: TRBJ2-3
v_call: TRBV5-1
cdr3_nt: TGCGCCAGCAGCTACTCCACAGATACGCAGTATTTT
cdr3_aa: CASSYSTDTQYF

d_call: .
clone_size: .
j_call: TRBJ2-5
v_call: TRBV3-1/TRBV3-2
cdr3_nt: TGTGCCAGCAGCCATGTCATAGAGACCCAGTACTTC
cdr3_aa: CASSHVIETQYF

d_call: .
clone_size: .
j_call: TRBJ2-7
v_call: TRBV11-2
cdr3_nt: TGTGCCAGCAGCCCCTCACACGGGTTGGGCGAGCAGTACTTC
cdr3_aa: CASSPSHGLGEQYF

d_call: .
clone_size: .
j_call: TRBJ2-1
v_call: TRBV30
cdr3_nt: TGTGCCTGGGGACACGCACGGAACAATGAGCAGTTCTTC
cdr3_aa: CAWGHARNNEQFF

d_call: .
clone_size: .
j_call: TRBJ1-1
v_call: TRBV4-3
cdr3_nt: TGCGCCAGCAGCGATTTCATGCGGGCCACTGAAGCTTTCTTT
cdr3_aa: CASSDFMRATEAFF

d_call: .
clone_size: .
j_call: TRBJ1-1
v_call: TRBV28
cdr3_nt: TGTGCCAGCAGTTTATCCTACACTGAAGCTTTCTTT
cdr3_aa: CASSLSYTEAFF

d_call: .
clone_size: .
j_call: TRBJ1-1
v_call: TRBV19
cdr3_nt: TGTGCCAGTAGTACGAAAATCAGGAAGGACCTTGAAGCTTTCTTT
cdr3_aa: CASSTKIRKDLEAFF

d_call: .
clone_size: .
j_call: TRBJ2-5
v_call: TRBV5-4
cdr3_nt: TGTGCCAGCAGCCCTCGTATCCAAGAGACCCAGTACTTC
cdr3_aa: CASSPRIQETQYF

d_call: .
clone_size: .
j_call: TRBJ2-1
v_call: TRBV10-3
cdr3_nt: TGTGCCATCTTCTCGGGGGTGTGGAATGAGCAGTTCTTC
cdr3_aa: CAIFSGVWNEQFF

d_call: .
clone_size: .
j_call: TRBJ1-3
v_call: TRBV7-8
cdr3_nt: TGTGCCAGCAGCTCACAGGGAGCTGGAAACACCATATATTTT
cdr3_aa: CASSSQGAGNTIYF

d_call: .
clone_size: .
j_call: TRBJ2-7
v_call: TRBV27
cdr3_nt: TGTGCCAGCAGTTTATTAGGATACGAGCAGTACTTC
cdr3_aa: CASSLLGYEQYF

d_call: .
clone_size: .
j_call: TRBJ1-2
v_call: TRBV27
cdr3_nt: TGTGCCAGCAGTTCCGTGACCGCTGCTAACTATGGCTACACCTTC
cdr3_aa: CASSSVTAANYGYTF

d_call: TRBD1
clone_size: .
j_call: TRBJ2-2
v_call: TRBV6-5
cdr3_nt: TGTGCCAGCAGTTACTCTAGACAGGGGTTTACCGGGGAGCTGTTTTTT
cdr3_aa: CASSYSRQGFTGELFF

d_call: .
clone_size: .
j_call: TRBJ1-1
v_call: TRBV7-9
cdr3_nt: TGTGCCAGCAGCCCAGGACAGCACACTGAAGCTTTCTTT
cdr3_aa: CASSPGQHTEAFF

d_call: .
clone_size: .
j_call: TRBJ2-5
v_call: TRBV27
cdr3_nt: TGTGCCAGCAGTTCTCTGGAGGACCTACGGGAGACCCAGTACTTC
cdr3_aa: CASSSLEDLRETQYF

d_call: .
clone_size: .
j_call: TRBJ2-3
v_call: TRBV5-4
cdr3_nt: TGTGCCAGCAGCTTCGGCCTAGCCACAGATACGCAGTATTTT
cdr3_aa: CASSFGLATDTQYF

d_call: .
clone_size: .
j_call: TRBJ2-3
v_call: TRBV30
cdr3_nt: TGTGCCTGGAGTCGTGAGGGGTTCACAGATACGCAGTATTTT
cdr3_aa: CAWSREGFTDTQYF